Shown below are 18 T cell receptor beta chains from a single sample sequenced in a study of graft-versus-host responses after intestinal transplantation. Method: immunoSEQ multiplex PCR; TCRdb's copy keeps in-frame clones and lacks some. The sample consists of around 92,000 clones, roughly 83% of them appearing once. The sample in question was PBMCs, obtained 255 days after intestinal transplant. The receptors shown here come from a human patient who received an intestinal transplant, so some T cells may come from the graft donor.

This clone appeared a few times. This chain links TRBV6-5 with TRBJ1-5, with TRBD1 matching over 9 bases. The V gene end was trimmed by 5 bases and the J gene end by 7 bases; junction bases not matched to a gene: 6. This CDR3 spans 14 amino acids. Per germline, CDR1 MNHEY and CDR2 SVGAGI. CDR3 DNA sequence: TGTGCCAGCAGTGTGGGGACAGGGCACCAGCCCCAGCATTTT. Translated, it gives CASSVGTGHQPQHF.

Here the CDR3 reads CASSLNGGAYNSPLHF. The CDR3 bases are TGTGCCAGCAGCTTGAACGGGGGGGCCTATAATTCACCCCTCCACTTT. The chain has TRBV5-4 and TRBJ1-6; tentatively, D is TRBD1 (5 bases). CDR3 length equals 16 residues. Trimming left V 1 base short and J 2 bases short, with 10 bases between. From germline, CDR1 is SGHNT and CDR2 YYREEE (reference sequence).

This clone was seen only a few times. The rearrangement links TRBV7-9 to TRBJ1-1; 7 bases align to TRBD1. Germline CDR1 and CDR2: SEHNR and FQNEAQ (reference sequence). The V gene end was trimmed by 4 bases and the J gene end by 2 bases; junction bases not matched to a gene: 7. The CDR3 has 15 amino acids. Written as DNA, the CDR3 is TGTGCCAGCAGCTCTATCGACAGGGCAAACACTGAAGCTTTCTTT. Protein product: CASSSIDRANTEAFF.

The V call is TRBV5-1, the J call TRBJ1-1; weak D call: TRBD1 (5 bases). CDR1 SGHRS and CDR2 YFSETQ come from the germline V gene. CDR3 length: 14 residues. V dropped 5 bases and J dropped 1 base, with 12 bases sitting between them. The CDR3 DNA follows: TGCGCCAGCAGGGCAGGGAGGGCGAACACTGAAGCTTTCTTT. Its protein product is CASRAGRANTEAFF.

This chain joins TRBV7-2 and TRBJ2-1, with D perhaps TRBD2 (6 bases). From germline, CDR1 is SGHTA and CDR2 FQGNSA. The CDR3 runs 17 residues. V shed 1 base and J shed 8 bases, with 21 bases lying between them. CDR3 coding DNA: TGTGCCAGCAGCTTAGGGAGGGGTAGCTTTGAAACACATGAGCAGTTCTTC. Protein product: CASSLGRGSFETHEQFF.

This clone was observed a handful of times. This rearrangement joins TRBV30 to TRBJ2-2, with D maybe TRBD1 (6 bases). Trimming cost V 4 bases and J 8 bases, with 14 bases left between them. The CDR3 contains 13 residues. Germline loops: CDR1 GTSNPN, CDR2 SVGIG (reference sequence). This CDR3 is CAWTGTSDGELFF. The DNA for the CDR3 is TGTGCCTGGACCGGGACAAGCGATGGGGAGCTGTTTTTT.

The gene calls are TRBV11-2 and TRBJ2-3, with no clear D. V dropped 3 bases and J dropped 5 bases, with 6 bases sitting between them. There are 12 residues in the CDR3. Germline CDR1 SGHAT, CDR2 FQNNGV. DNA of the CDR3: TGTGCCAGCAGCTTGGTGGGAGATACGCAGTATTTT. Protein sequence: CASSLVGDTQYF. Looking up the rest from reference TRBV11-2 and TRBJ2-3 gives the full variable domain: EAGVAQSPRYKIIEKRQSVAFWCNPISGHATLYWYQQILGQGPKLLIQFQNNGVVDDSQLPKDRFSAERLKGVDSTLKIQPAKLEDSAVYLCASSLVGDTQYFGPGTRLTVL.

The chain employs TRBV4-2 and TRBJ2-2, with D tentatively TRBD1 (5 bases). The V and J ends lost 5 bases and 6 bases respectively, with 13 bases between them. This CDR3 is built from 14 residues. CDR1 is LGHNA, CDR2 YNFKEQ, per germline. CDR3 in amino acids: CASSEGQGSGELFF. DNA for the CDR3: TGTGCCAGCAGCGAAGGCCAGGGTTCCGGGGAGCTGTTTTTT.

The chain recombines TRBV30 with TRBJ1-1; tentatively, D is TRBD1 (5 bases). V lost 0 bases and J 11 bases, leaving 13 bases between the germline ends. This CDR3 comprises 12 residues. From germline, CDR1 is GTSNPN and CDR2 SVGIG (reference sequence). CDR3 DNA: TGTGCCTGGAGTGTAGACAGCCGGTGGGCTTTCTTT. This encodes CAWSVDSRWAFF.

This clone was seen a handful of times. The chain is built from TRBV7-5 and TRBJ1-2; whether TRBD1, the table's D call, matches the DNA was not checked. TRBV7-5 is recorded as a pseudogene. CDR3 length equals 13 residues. The CDR3 DNA sequence: TGTGCCAGAAGCCGACGGACAGGCTATGGCTACACCTTC. Protein: CARSRRTGYGYTF.

This chain links TRBV4-1 with TRBJ2-5, with 7 nucleotides matching TRBD2. Germline CDR1 is MGHRA and CDR2 is YSYEKL. CDR3 length: 15 amino acids. Trimming at V came to 3 bases and at J to 5 bases, leaving 9 bases not matched to a gene. CDR3 loop: CASSQGGGIMETQYF. The DNA for the CDR3 is TGCGCCAGCAGCCAGGGGGGGGGTATTATGGAGACCCAGTACTTC.

The rearrangement joins TRBV19 to TRBJ2-7; 10 nucleotides match TRBD1. The CDR3 loop spans 16 amino acids. V shed 10 bases and J 2 bases; nucleotides not matched to a gene: 14. CDR1 is LNHDA, CDR2 SQIVND, per germline (reference sequence). For the CDR3, the DNA is TGTGCCACTCGTACATTCGACAGGGGGCTTACCTACGAGCAGTACTTC. It is translated as CATRTFDRGLTYEQYF.

The chain combines TRBV2 with TRBJ2-5; D might be TRBD2 (5 bases). V dropped 1 base and J dropped 6 bases, with 12 bases sitting between them. The CDR3 is made up of 14 amino acids. CDR1 is SNHLY, CDR2 FYNNEI, per germline. The CDR3 DNA sequence: TGTGCCAGCAGTGAAGGTCTAGCTGGAAAGACCCAGTACTTC. Amino acids: CASSEGLAGKTQYF.

The chain joins TRBV13 to TRBJ2-7, with TRBD2 matching over 9 bases. The germline CDR1 and CDR2 sequences are PRHDT and FYEKMQ (reference sequence). Losses at the gene ends were 4 bases for V and 2 bases for J; bases not matched to a gene: 9. The CDR3 contains 16 residues. The CDR3 DNA is TGTGCCAGCAGCTCCAGAATGACTAGCGGCGCCTACGAGCAGTACTTC. Amino acid sequence: CASSSRMTSGAYEQYF.

V and J are TRBV2 and TRBJ2-1, with 12 bases identical to TRBD2. Trimming cost V 6 bases and J 9 bases; bases outside gene matches: 9. Germline V gene sequence: CDR1 SNHLY, CDR2 FYNNEI. The CDR3 contains 15 residues. CDR3 region: CASRQTSGGSGEQFF. CDR3 sequence (DNA): TGTGCCAGCAGACAGACTAGCGGGGGATCGGGTGAGCAGTTCTTC.

DNA of the CDR3: TGTGCCAGCAGCGGAGCCGGGACGCTGAACACCGGGGAGCTGTTTTTT. Protein product: CASSGAGTLNTGELFF. The chain is built from TRBV7-8 and TRBJ2-2; the D gene could be TRBD1 or TRBD2 (5 bases each). Trimming removed 5 bases at V and 1 base at J, with 14 bases between. The CDR3 runs 16 residues. Germline assignment: CDR1 SGHVS and CDR2 FQNEAQ.

Only a few counts were recorded for this clone. The V call is TRBV6-4, the J call TRBJ2-3; 8 bases fit TRBD2. With 0 bases clipped from V and 1 base from J, the junction kept 0 bases outside the gene matches. CDR3 length: 15 amino acids. Germline assignment: CDR1 MRHNA and CDR2 SNTAGT. The CDR3 sequence: CASSDSSGGTDTQYF. The CDR3 DNA reads TGTGCCAGCAGTGACTCTAGCGGGGGCACAGATACGCAGTATTTT.

The chain links TRBV4-2 to TRBJ1-3; possibly TRBD1 for D (6 bases). Germline V lookup: CDR1 LGHNA, CDR2 YNFKEQ. V shed 4 bases and J shed 2 bases, with 18 bases lying between them. This CDR3 has 17 residues. CDR3 residues: CASSLPNEGETGNTIYF. Here the CDR3 DNA reads TGTGCCAGCAGCCTACCAAACGAGGGGGAGACTGGAAACACCATATATTTT.